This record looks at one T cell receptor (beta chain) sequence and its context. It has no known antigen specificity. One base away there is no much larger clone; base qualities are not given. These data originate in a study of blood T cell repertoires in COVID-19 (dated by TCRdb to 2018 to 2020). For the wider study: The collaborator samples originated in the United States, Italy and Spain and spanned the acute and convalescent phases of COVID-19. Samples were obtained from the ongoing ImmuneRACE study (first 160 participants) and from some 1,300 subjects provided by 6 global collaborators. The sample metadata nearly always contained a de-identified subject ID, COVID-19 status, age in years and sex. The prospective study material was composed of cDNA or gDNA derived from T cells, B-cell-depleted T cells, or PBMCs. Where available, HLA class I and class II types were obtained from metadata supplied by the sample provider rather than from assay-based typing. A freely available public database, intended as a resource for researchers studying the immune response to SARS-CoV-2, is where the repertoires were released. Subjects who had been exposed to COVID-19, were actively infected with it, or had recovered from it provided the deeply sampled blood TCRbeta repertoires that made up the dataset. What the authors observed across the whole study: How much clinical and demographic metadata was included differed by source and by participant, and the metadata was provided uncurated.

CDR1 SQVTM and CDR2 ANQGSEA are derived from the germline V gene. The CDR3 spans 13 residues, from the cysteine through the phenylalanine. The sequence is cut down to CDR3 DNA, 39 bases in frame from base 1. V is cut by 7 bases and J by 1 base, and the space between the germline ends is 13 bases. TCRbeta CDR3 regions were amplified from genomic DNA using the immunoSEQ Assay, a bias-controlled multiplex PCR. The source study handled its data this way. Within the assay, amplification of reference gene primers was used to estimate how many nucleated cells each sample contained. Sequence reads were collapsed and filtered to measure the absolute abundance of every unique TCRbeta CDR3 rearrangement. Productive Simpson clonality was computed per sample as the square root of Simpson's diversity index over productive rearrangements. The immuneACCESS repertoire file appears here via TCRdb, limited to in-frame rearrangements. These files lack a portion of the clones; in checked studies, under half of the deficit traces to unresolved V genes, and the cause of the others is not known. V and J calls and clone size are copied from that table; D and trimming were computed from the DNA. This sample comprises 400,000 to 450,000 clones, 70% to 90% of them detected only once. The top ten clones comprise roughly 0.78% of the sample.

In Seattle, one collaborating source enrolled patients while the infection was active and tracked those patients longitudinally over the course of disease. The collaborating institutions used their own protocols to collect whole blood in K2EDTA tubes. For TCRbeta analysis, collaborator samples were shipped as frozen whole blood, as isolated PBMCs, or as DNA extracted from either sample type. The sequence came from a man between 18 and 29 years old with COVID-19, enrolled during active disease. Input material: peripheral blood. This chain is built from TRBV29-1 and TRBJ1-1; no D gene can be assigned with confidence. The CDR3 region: CSGHRRRNTEAFF. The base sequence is TGCAGCGGACACCGACGTAGGAACACTGAAGCTTTCTTT.